Described below is a single T cell receptor beta chain sequence and its context. In germline, CDR1 is SQVTM, CDR2 ANQGSEA. Trimming removed 7 bases from V and 8 bases from J, with 9 bases in between. CDR3 size: 10 residues. The data were taken from a study of blood T cell repertoires in COVID-19. Study-level information: The cDNA or gDNA used as material had been derived from T cells, B-cell-depleted T cells, or PBMCs.

In the authors' methods: Quantification of nucleated cells was approximated via reference gene primer amplification. The repertoire was sequenced with immunoSEQ multiplex PCR; TCRdb's copy has only in-frame clones and lacks some. V and J calls and clone size are copied from that table; D and trimming were computed from the DNA. The sample has approximately 96,000 clones, approximately 84% seen once; the top ten hold about 10%. V is TRBV29-1 and J is TRBJ2-1; D perhaps matches TRBD2 (5 bases). This clonotype was sampled from a woman of 80 years or more with acute or convalescent COVID-19. The sequenced material came from peripheral blood. This chain's CDR3 is CSGARDEQFF. DNA for the CDR3: TGCAGCGGAGCGAGGGATGAGCAGTTCTTC.